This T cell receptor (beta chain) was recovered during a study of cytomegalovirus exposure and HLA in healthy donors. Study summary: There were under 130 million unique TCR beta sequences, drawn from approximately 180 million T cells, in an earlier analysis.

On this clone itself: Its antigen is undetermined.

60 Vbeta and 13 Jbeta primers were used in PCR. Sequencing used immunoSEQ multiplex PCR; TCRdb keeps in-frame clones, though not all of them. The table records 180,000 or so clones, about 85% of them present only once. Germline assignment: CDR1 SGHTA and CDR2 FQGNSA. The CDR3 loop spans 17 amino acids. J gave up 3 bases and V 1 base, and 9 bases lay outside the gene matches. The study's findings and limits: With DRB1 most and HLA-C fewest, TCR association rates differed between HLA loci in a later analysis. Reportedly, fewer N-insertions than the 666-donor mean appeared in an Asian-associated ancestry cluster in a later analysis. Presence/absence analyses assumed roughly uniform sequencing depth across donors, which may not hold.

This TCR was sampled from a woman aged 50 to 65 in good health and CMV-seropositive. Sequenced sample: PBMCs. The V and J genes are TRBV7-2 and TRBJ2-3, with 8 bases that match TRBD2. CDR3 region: CASSLEAAGGGTDTQYF. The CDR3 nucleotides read TGTGCCAGCAGCTTAGAGGCGGCGGGAGGTGGGACAGATACGCAGTATTTT.